These 24 T cell receptor beta chains were all obtained from the same sample, sequenced in a study of blood T cells in healthy people across ages. A second 7 to 11 cycle PCR used barcoded and J-beta primers. TCRdb itself ran the 5' RACE reads through MiXCR, one entry per CDR3 protein. Among 750,000 to 950,000 distinct CDR3 sequences listed, roughly 25% were seen once. These data also featured in a second study, about T cells of mothers and their children.

The sample was blood. These receptors were obtained from a boy aged 5 to 17 in good health.

The genes are TRBV7-9 and TRBJ2-7; D is ambiguous. The CDR3 length is 13 residues. From germline, CDR1 is SEHNR and CDR2 FQNEAQ (reference sequence). V shed 5 bases and J shed 3 bases, with 11 bases lying between them. The CDR3 loop reads CASSLRDGYEQYF. As DNA, the CDR3 is TGTGCCAGCAGCCTCCGAGACGGCTACGAGCAGTACTTC.

This clonotype appeared a few times. The chain is built from TRBV7-9 and TRBJ2-5, with D tentatively TRBD2 (6 bases). The V end was cut by 4 bases, the J end by 4 bases, with 16 bases between. The germline CDR1 and CDR2 sequences are SEHNR and FQNEAQ (reference sequence). This CDR3 has 15 residues. CDR3 sequence (DNA): TGTGCCAGCAGCTATGGAGGGGATCGTGGAGAGACCCAGTACTTC. The encoded protein is CASSYGGDRGETQYF.

The table lists this clonotype with a few counts. V is TRBV3-1 and J is TRBJ2-1; 7 bases agree with TRBD1. V gave up 1 base and J gave up 8 bases; unmatched junction bases: 5. Germline loops: CDR1 LGHDT, CDR2 YNNKEL (reference sequence). The CDR3 contains 14 residues. DNA for the CDR3: TGTGCCAGCAGCCAAGCCGACAGGGCGGATGAGCAGTTCTTC. Amino acids: CASSQADRADEQFF.

This clonotype was picked up a small number of times. The V call is TRBV29-1, the J call TRBJ1-2; D is possibly TRBD1 (5 bases). V gave up 6 bases and J gave up 1 base, with 15 bases separating them. The V gene's germline CDR1 is SQVTM and CDR2 ANQGSEA. The CDR3 length is 14 residues. The CDR3 DNA sequence: TGCAGCGTCTCTAGGGGCGGAAATAACTATGGCTACACCTTC. Translating gives CSVSRGGNNYGYTF.

The V and J genes are TRBV29-1 and TRBJ2-2; 10 bases line up with TRBD1. Germline CDR1 is SQVTM and CDR2 is ANQGSEA. V lost 4 bases and J lost 7; bases outside the gene matches: 6. The CDR3 length is 14 residues. The CDR3 spells CSVGGDRGRGELFF. The CDR3 DNA reads as TGCAGCGTTGGGGGTGACAGGGGGCGCGGGGAGCTGTTTTTT.

The chain uses TRBV6-1 and TRBJ2-1, with 10 bases that match TRBD1. The DNA end is more similar to TRBJ2-5, so the J call may be wrong. CDR3 length: 16 residues. Germline lookup yields CDR1 MNHNS and CDR2 SASEGT. For the CDR3, the DNA is TGTGCCAGCAGTGATCCGGGACAGGGGCGAGGAGAGACCCAGTACTTC. Translated, it gives CASSDPGQGRGETQYF.

This clonotype appeared a few times. J is TRBJ2-3 and V is TRBV5-1; D call uncertain. This CDR3 has 13 residues. V was trimmed by 0 bases and J by 4 bases, leaving 6 bases between them. Germline assignment: CDR1 SGHRS and CDR2 YFSETQ. The CDR3 region is CASSLAASDTQYF. In DNA, the CDR3 is TGCGCCAGCAGCTTGGCCGCGTCAGATACGCAGTATTTT.

The V call is TRBV20-1, the J call TRBJ2-2; tentative D call: TRBD1 (6 bases). From germline, CDR1 is DFQATT and CDR2 SNEGSKA (reference sequence). CDR3 length: 16 amino acids. Trimming pared 0 bases from V and 5 bases from J, leaving 16 bases between. The CDR3 DNA reads TGCAGTGCTAGAGACCCTAGGGGGTTGGAAACCGGGGAGCTGTTTTTT. Amino acids: CSARDPRGLETGELFF.

This clonotype was seen more than once but under ten times. This chain joins TRBV7-9 and TRBJ2-5; D tentatively reads TRBD1 or TRBD2 (5 bases each). The DNA end is more similar to TRBJ2-7, so the J call may be wrong. The germline CDR1 and CDR2 sequences are SEHNR and FQNEAQ (reference sequence). The CDR3 is 13 amino acids. The CDR3 coding sequence is TGTGCCAGCAGAGGGACGGAGAACTACGAGCAGTACTTC. Protein product: CASRGTENYEQYF.

The chain recombines TRBV15 with TRBJ1-3; a weak D match, TRBD1 (5 bases). Germline-derived CDR1 and CDR2 are LNHNV and YYDKDF (reference sequence). This CDR3 has 14 amino acids. V was shortened by 4 bases and J by 2 bases, with 9 bases between the two germline ends. The CDR3 DNA is TGTGCCACCAGCACGACAGATACTGGAAACACCATATATTTT. This sequence encodes CATSTTDTGNTIYF.

This clonotype has ten or more counts. The chain links TRBV6-1 to TRBJ2-3; D is unresolved. V shed 5 bases and J shed 4 bases, with 4 bases lying between them. CDR1 and CDR2 from the germline V gene are MNHNS and SASEGT. The length of the CDR3 is 11 residues. Here the CDR3 DNA reads TGTGCCAGCAGTTCTCCAGATACGCAGTATTTT. Amino acids: CASSSPDTQYF.

V gene TRBV9 combines with J gene TRBJ2-2, with TRBD2 identical over 7 bases. The junction had 8 bases not matched to a gene; V was cut back by 0 bases and J by 3 bases. This CDR3 is 17 amino acids long. CDR1 and CDR2 from the germline V gene are SGDLS and YYNGEE. The DNA of the CDR3 is TGTGCCAGCAGCGTAGCTCCGCGGGAGCCGTACACCGGGGAGCTGTTTTTT. It encodes CASSVAPREPYTGELFF.

The sample holds many counts of this clonotype. This sequence joins TRBV2 and TRBJ1-4; TRBD1 is a possible D gene (5 bases). Germline-derived CDR1 and CDR2 are SNHLY and FYNNEI. The CDR3 length is 13 residues. Trimming shortened V by 2 bases and J by 5 bases, and 6 bases separated the two germline ends. CDR3 protein: CASSEWGNEKLFF. CDR3 DNA: TGTGCCAGCAGTGAATGGGGGAATGAAAAACTGTTTTTT. Looking up the rest from reference TRBV2 and TRBJ1-4 gives the full variable domain: EPEVTQTPSHQVTQMGQEVILRCVPISNHLYFYWYRQILGQKVEFLVSFYNNEISEKSEIFDDQFSVERPDGSNFTLKIRSTKLEDSAMYFCASSEWGNEKLFFGSGTQLSVL.

Comments on this clonotype: Relative to the germline gene, one junction end is altered; a read error may explain this. The chain uses TRBV7-2 and TRBJ2-3, with D possibly matching TRBD2 (8 bases). Germline V gene sequence: CDR1 SGHTA, CDR2 FQGNSA. The CDR3 consists of 17 residues. The CDR3 DNA reads TGTGCCAGCAGCCGGGGGCGGGGGGCGAAGGGGACAGATACGCGGTATTTT. It specifies CASSRGRGAKGTDTRYF.

This chain uses TRBV28 with TRBJ2-4; maybe TRBD2 (5 bases). The CDR3 is 13 amino acids. Germline CDR1 MDHEN, CDR2 SYDVKM. V lost 5 bases and J 8 bases, leaving 13 bases between the germline ends. CDR3 loop: CASSAGPEDIQYF. Here the CDR3 DNA reads TGTGCCAGCAGTGCCGGCCCGGAGGACATTCAGTACTTC. The entire variable domain, with the rest obtained from reference TRBV28 and TRBJ2-4, is as follows: DVKVTQSSRYLVKRTGEKVFLECVQDMDHENMFWYRQDPGLGLRLIYFSYDVKMKEKGDIPEGYSVSREKKERFSLILESASTNQTSMYLCASSAGPEDIQYFGAGTRLSVL.

Concerning this clonotype: A junction end diverges from the germline sequence, so it may reflect a read error. The V and J genes are TRBV29-1 and TRBJ1-2; no reliable D call. CDR1 is SQVTM and CDR2 is ANQGSEA in the germline V gene. This CDR3 is 12 amino acids long. CDR3 region: CNVEVPNYGYTF. CDR3 bases: TGCAACGTTGAAGTGCCTAACTATGGCTACACCTTC.

This chain joins TRBV11-3 and TRBJ1-6; 8 bases fit TRBD1. This CDR3 contains 17 residues. The junction had 10 bases not matched to a gene; V was cut back by 1 base and J by 8 bases. CDR1 is SGHNT, CDR2 YENEEA, per germline. The CDR3 DNA reads as TGTGCCAGCAGCTTAGGCGGACTGGGACAGGAGGATTCACCCCTCCACTTT. Translating it yields CASSLGGLGQEDSPLHF.

This clonotype was observed at least ten times. The V and J genes are TRBV5-5 and TRBJ2-5, with TRBD1 matching 9 bases. Gene TRBJ2-1 matches the end of the DNA better, so the J call may be wrong. The CDR3 has 15 residues. Germline loops: CDR1 SGHKS, CDR2 YYEKEE (reference sequence). The CDR3 here is CASSLVGQGHNEQFF. The CDR3 nucleotides read TGTGCCAGCAGCTTGGTGGGACAGGGCCACAATGAGCAGTTCTTC.

V and J are TRBV7-9 and TRBJ2-1, with 8 nucleotides matching TRBD1. This CDR3 comprises 15 residues. V lost 4 bases, J lost 6 bases, and 8 bases stayed unmatched. CDR1 and CDR2 from the germline V gene are SEHNR and FQNEAQ (reference sequence). CDR3 sequence reads: CASSSKQGAVNEQFF. CDR3 nucleotide sequence: TGTGCCAGCAGCTCAAAGCAGGGGGCGGTCAATGAGCAGTTCTTC.

This clonotype was counted between two and nine times. The V gene is TRBV4-1, the J gene TRBJ2-3, with D possibly being TRBD1 (5 bases). V was pared by 1 base and J by 2 bases, with 13 bases between. CDR3 length: 16 amino acids. Looked up from germline, CDR1 is MGHRA and CDR2 is YSYEKL. The CDR3 loop is CASSQALQGFTDTQYF. In DNA, the CDR3 is TGCGCCAGCAGCCAAGCTCTGCAGGGATTCACAGATACGCAGTATTTT.

The chain links TRBV7-3 to TRBJ1-5; D is undetermined. CDR3 size: 13 residues. Per germline, CDR1 SGHTA and CDR2 FQGTGA. The V end was cut by 2 bases, the J end by 5 bases, with 7 bases between. DNA of the CDR3: TGTGCCAGCAGCTTATCCTTGGATCAGCCCCAGCATTTT. Its translation: CASSLSLDQPQHF.

This clonotype occurred a few times. The J gene is TRBJ2-5, the V gene TRBV7-3; weak D call: TRBD2 (6 bases). This CDR3 spans 15 amino acids. Germline loops: CDR1 SGHTA, CDR2 FQGTGA. V gave up 2 bases and J gave up 5 bases, with 15 bases separating them. CDR3: CASSLSAGPRETQYF. The DNA for the CDR3 is TGTGCCAGCAGCTTATCGGCGGGGCCGCGGGAGACCCAGTACTTC.

The V call is TRBV15, the J call TRBJ2-3, with TRBD2 matching 11 bases. CDR3 length: 18 residues. Germline V CDR1 and CDR2: LNHNV, YYDKDF (reference sequence). V lost 3 bases and J lost 1; bases outside the gene matches: 9. The CDR3 coding sequence is TGTGCCACCAGCAGCTCACGGACTAGCGGGTTACGCACAGATACGCAGTATTTT. Its translation is CATSSSRTSGLRTDTQYF.

This clonotype was counted only a few times. V is TRBV20-1 and J is TRBJ2-7; 7 bases are a match to TRBD1. This CDR3 comprises 16 residues. Germline CDR1 DFQATT, CDR2 SNEGSKA (reference sequence). V was pared by 3 bases and J by 0 bases, with 11 bases of the junction left unmatched. The CDR3 spells CSASSGGQWDSYEQYF. The CDR3 DNA is TGCAGTGCTAGTTCAGGGGGACAATGGGACTCCTACGAGCAGTACTTC.